The clone carrying this T cell receptor beta chain was detected many times. The germline CDR1 and CDR2 sequences are SGHKS and YYEKEE (reference sequence). Deletions cut 2 bases from V and 0 bases from J, with 16 bases between. This CDR3 region has 17 residues. This record comes from a study of regulatory T cells in long-lasting Graves disease. Study overall: Antithyroid drug use was under 3 months in newly diagnosed Graves' patients.

Sample time point: newly diagnosed GD, antithyroid drugs for less than 3 months. Following extraction of RNA from PBMCs, that RNA was used to make the TCR library. Staff took approximately 8.7 milliliters of peripheral blood and put it into EDTA tubes. HTBI primers from iRepertoire and Arm-PCR of CDR3 regions yielded the TCR beta libraries. TCRdb reprocessed the multiplex PCR reads with MiXCR, giving one entry per CDR3 protein. The sample shows some 460,000 distinct CDR3 sequences, 15% to 20% of them seen only once. These sequences were also reported in another study, on T cells in Graves' hyperthyroidism and ophthalmopathy. That work states: The TCR CDR3 was amplified in a first-round RT-PCR using the HTBI primer set.

The chain uses TRBV5-5 and TRBJ2-3; D not certain. The TCR sequence derives from a man aged 35 to 55 with Graves disease. This specimen was peripheral blood mononuclear cells (PBMCs), taken at new diagnosis, from a patient treated with antithyroid drugs. CDR3 nucleotides: TGTGCCAGCAGCTTTCTGTGGGCACTCACTAGCACAGATACGCAGTATTTT. This encodes CASSFLWALTSTDTQYF.